Below are 18 T cell receptor beta chains sequenced from a single sample in a study of OX40 agonist ivuxolimab in advanced cancers. TCRdb's copy holds only in-frame clones and misses some; the assay was immunoSEQ multiplex PCR. Counted here are approximately 70,000 clones, almost 90% occurring once; the ten biggest clones make up under 1%. Specimen: CD4+ or CD8+ T cells sorted from blood, collected in a trial of the OX40 agonist ivuxolimab. Receptor source: an adult with an advanced solid tumor such as melanoma, head and neck, liver or kidney cancer.

The V call is TRBV7-9, the J call TRBJ1-3; 7 bases match TRBD1. The germline gives CDR1 SEHNR, CDR2 FQNEAQ (reference sequence). Germline trimming cut 5 bases from V and 2 bases from J; bases unmatched to any gene: 6. The CDR3 is 15 amino acids. The CDR3 nucleotides read TGTGCCAGCAGCCCCGGGACAGCAGCTGGAAACACCATATATTTT. Residues: CASSPGTAAGNTIYF. Full variable domain (missing parts from reference TRBV7-9 and TRBJ1-3): DTGVSQNPRHKITKRGQNVTFRCDPISEHNRLYWYRQTLGQGPEFLTYFQNEAQLEKSRLLSDRFSAERPKGSFSTLEIQRTEQGDSAMYLCASSPGTAAGNTIYFGEGSWLTVV.

The chain recombines TRBV5-6 with TRBJ1-1, with unresolved D. Germline loops: CDR1 SGHDT, CDR2 YYEEEE. Trimming cost V 2 bases and J 0 bases, with 8 bases left between them. This CDR3 contains 14 residues. CDR3 coding DNA: TGTGCCAGCAGCTTCGGATCGGTGAACACTGAAGCTTTCTTT. Protein product: CASSFGSVNTEAFF.

The chain is built from TRBV5-5 and TRBJ2-2; D is unresolved. Looked up from germline, CDR1 is SGHKS and CDR2 is YYEKEE (reference sequence). V lost 5 bases and J lost 3, with 14 bases in between. This CDR3 is built from 15 residues. CDR3 loop: CASSGRLMDTGELFF. In nucleotides, the CDR3 is TGTGCCAGCAGTGGAAGGTTGATGGACACCGGGGAGCTGTTTTTT. The full variable domain, completed using reference TRBV5-5 and TRBJ2-2, is DAGVTQSPTHLIKTRGQQVTLRCSPISGHKSVSWYQQVLGQGPQFIFQYYEKEERGRGNFPDRFSARQFPNYSSELNVNALLLGDSALYLCASSGRLMDTGELFFGEGSRLTVL.

The rearrangement uses TRBV30 and TRBJ1-5; D is unresolved. The germline V gene encodes CDR1 GTSNPN and CDR2 SVGIG (reference sequence). The CDR3 loop spans 12 amino acids. V was trimmed by 1 base and J by 7 bases, leaving 8 bases between them. Here the CDR3 DNA reads TGTGCCTGGAGTGGGAGGGCCCAGCCCCAGCATTTT. Protein: CAWSGRAQPQHF.

V usage is TRBV27 and J usage is TRBJ1-1; the D gene is possibly TRBD1 (6 bases). The germline CDR1 and CDR2 sequences are MNHEY and SMNVEV (reference sequence). The CDR3 contains 16 residues. Trimming shortened V by 3 bases and J by 1 base, and 15 bases separated the two germline ends. This CDR3 reads CASSLIGGAGNTEAFF. The CDR3 region has the DNA TGTGCCAGCAGTTTGATCGGGGGGGCTGGGAACACTGAAGCTTTCTTT.

The chain carries TRBV4-1 and TRBJ2-3, with 8 positions matching TRBD1. Germline V gene data show CDR1 as MGHRA and CDR2 as YSYEKL. The CDR3 is made up of 17 amino acids. With 1 base clipped from V and 4 bases from J, the junction kept 10 bases outside the gene matches. The CDR3 protein is CASSQVRQGAKSDTQYF. The CDR3 coding sequence is TGCGCCAGCAGCCAAGTTCGGCAGGGGGCGAAATCAGATACGCAGTATTTT.

The chain carries TRBV11-2 and TRBJ1-2, with 7 bases aligning to TRBD1. Trimming at V came to 0 bases and at J to 5 bases, leaving 6 bases not matched to a gene. Germline V gene data show CDR1 as SGHAT and CDR2 as FQNNGV. The CDR3 runs 15 residues. Here the CDR3 reads CASSLEQGILYGYTF. The DNA of the CDR3 is TGTGCCAGCAGCTTAGAACAGGGGATTCTTTATGGCTACACCTTC.

This clone was observed a handful of times. The chain is built from TRBV5-6 and TRBJ2-1; D is unresolved. Looked up from germline, CDR1 is SGHDT and CDR2 is YYEEEE. Trimming cost V 0 bases and J 9 bases, with 7 bases left between them. The CDR3 contains 12 residues. Written as DNA, the CDR3 is TGTGCCAGCAGCTTGGGGTACGGTGAGCAGTTCTTC. Translating it yields CASSLGYGEQFF.

CDR3 bases: TGTGCCAGCAGCCAGGTCGGGCTAGCGGGTAGAGGGAAGAACACCGGGGAGCTGTTTTTT. It specifies CASSQVGLAGRGKNTGELFF. The gene calls are TRBV27 and TRBJ2-2; 8 bases map to TRBD2. The germline V gene has CDR1 MNHEY and CDR2 SMNVEV (reference sequence). With 6 bases clipped from V and 1 base from J, the junction kept 19 bases outside the gene matches. CDR3 size: 20 residues.

The chain employs TRBV11-2 and TRBJ2-3; D is uncertain. CDR1 is SGHAT, CDR2 FQNNGV, per germline. The CDR3 is 13 residues long. V was shortened by 3 bases and J by 6 bases, with 10 bases between the two germline ends. The CDR3 DNA follows: TGTGCCAGCAGCTTGGGTACTTTGGATACGCAGTATTTT. This gives the protein CASSLGTLDTQYF.

About this clone: A read error may produce the germline difference seen at one junction end. This rearrangement joins TRBV7-7 to TRBJ2-7; the match to TRBD2 covers 10 bases. This CDR3 contains 15 residues. CDR1 SSHAT and CDR2 FNYEAQ come from the germline V gene (reference sequence). The CDR3 nucleotides are TGTGCTAGCAGCTCACTAGCGGGGCCTTCGGGGGAGCAGTACTTC. The encoded protein is CASSSLAGPSGEQYF.

This clone occurred once. The chain is built from TRBV6-6 and TRBJ2-6; no firm D call. Germline-derived CDR1 and CDR2 are MNHNY and SVGAGI (reference sequence). CDR3 size: 16 residues. The germline V and J ends were trimmed by 4 bases and 0 bases, with 10 bases remaining between them. As DNA, the CDR3 is TGTGCCAGCAGTTCGTGGTTCAGCTCTGGGGCCAACGTCCTGACTTTC. As protein: CASSSWFSSGANVLTF.

The V and J genes are TRBV7-9 and TRBJ1-4; tentative D call: TRBD1 (6 bases). CDR1 and CDR2 (germline): SEHNR, FQNEAQ (reference sequence). Trimming shortened V by 4 bases and J by 8 bases, and 17 bases separated the two germline ends. This CDR3 has 15 residues. CDR3 region: CASSSTGTFLEKLFF. For the CDR3, the DNA is TGTGCCAGCAGCTCCACAGGGACCTTTTTAGAAAAACTGTTTTTT.

The chain links TRBV6-6 to TRBJ2-5; maybe TRBD1 (5 bases). The germline V gene has CDR1 MNHNY and CDR2 SVGAGI (reference sequence). This CDR3 has 15 residues. Trimming took off 5 bases at V and 5 bases at J, with 18 bases between the two ends. CDR3 sequence: CASSIRGGPRETQYF. CDR3 sequence (DNA): TGTGCCAGCAGTATAAGGGGTGGTCCGCGGGAGACCCAGTACTTC.

This clone appeared a single time. The V call is TRBV16, the J call TRBJ2-7; TRBD2 matches 8 bases. This CDR3 has 15 amino acids. Germline V gives CDR1 KGHSY, CDR2 FQNENV. V shed 4 bases, J shed 6 bases, and the junction held 11 bases outside the gene matches. The CDR3 bases are TGTGCCAGCAGCCCAACAATAGGACTAGCAGGCGAGCAGTACTTC. Translated, it gives CASSPTIGLAGEQYF.

The V and J genes are TRBV6-1 and TRBJ1-2; D gene uncertain. There are 15 residues in the CDR3. Trimming removed 0 bases at V and 2 bases at J, with 10 bases between. CDR1 is MNHNS, CDR2 SASEGT, per germline. Written as DNA, the CDR3 is TGTGCCAGCAGTGAAGCGTTCCATGTCAACTATGGCTACACCTTC. Its translation is CASSEAFHVNYGYTF.

J is TRBJ2-7 and V is TRBV6-1; D possibly corresponds to TRBD1 (6 bases). From germline, CDR1 is MNHNS and CDR2 SASEGT. The CDR3 contains 14 residues. The V end was cut by 4 bases, the J end by 2 bases, with 12 bases between. The chain's CDR3 is CASSVTGNTYEQYF. The CDR3 DNA is TGTGCCAGCAGTGTTACAGGGAATACCTACGAGCAGTACTTC.

The chain has TRBV2 and TRBJ2-6; no reliable D call. Trimming removed 7 bases at V and 2 bases at J, with 3 bases between. CDR3 size: 12 residues. Per the germline V gene, CDR1 is SNHLY and CDR2 is FYNNEI. The CDR3: CASKAGANVLTF. The DNA for the CDR3 is TGTGCCAGCAAAGCTGGGGCCAACGTCCTGACTTTC.